This T cell receptor beta chain comes out of a study of cytomegalovirus exposure and HLA in healthy donors. Study-level information: The Caucasian-associated ancestry cluster contained about 80% of the 398 genotyped donors.

The PCR had 60 Vbeta and 13 Jbeta primers. TCRdb's copy holds only in-frame clones and misses some; the assay was immunoSEQ multiplex PCR. The sample has some 75,000 clones, and its top ten clones hold 0.83%. V lost 0 bases and J 1 base, leaving 13 bases between the germline ends. Germline V gene lookup returns CDR1 MGHRA and CDR2 YSYEKL. The length of the CDR3 is 17 residues. The sample comprised PBMCs. The receptor was derived from a boy aged 5-17 years in good health and CMV-seronegative. The chain joins TRBV4-1 to TRBJ2-4; D is ambiguous. The CDR3 spells CASSQDAGARAKNIQYF. The DNA for the CDR3 is TGCGCCAGCAGCCAAGATGCCGGAGCGCGGGCCAAAAACATTCAGTACTTC.